This T cell receptor (beta chain) was retrieved from a study of T cells after yellow fever vaccination. In the study overall: Fractions of limited cellularity were prepared by means of SMART-Seq v4 Ultra Low Input.

CDR1 MDHEN and CDR2 SYDVKM come from the germline V gene. The CDR3 sequence is 12 residues long. With V trimmed by 6 bases and J by 5 bases, 3 bases remained unmatched. TCRdb itself ran the 5' RACE reads through MiXCR, one entry per CDR3 protein. This sample carries roughly 120,000 distinct CDR3 sequences, about 7% of them seen once, and the ten largest clones take 2.5%. This clonotype was recorded many times. This clonotype was obtained from a man younger than 35 who received the YFV17D yellow fever vaccine. This material consisted of CD4+ T cells sorted from PBMCs, taken 10 to 11 days after the first yellow fever vaccination. V gene TRBV28 combines with J gene TRBJ1-1; 7 bases map to TRBD1. This chain's CDR3 is CASSLQGTEAFF. The CDR3 nucleotides read TGTGCCAGCAGCCTACAGGGGACTGAAGCTTTCTTT.